The clone carrying this TCR beta chain was seen at least ten times. Its antigen remains unidentified. The TCR beta CDR3 regions underwent amplification using RNA transcripts as the source. The study used the HTBI primer set for a first-round RT-PCR of the TCR CDR3. TCRdb itself ran the multiplex PCR reads through MiXCR, one entry per CDR3 protein. Of more than 95,000 distinct CDR3 sequences in the sample, 47% were seen once. Across 18 months, stable Graves' hyperthyroidism was marked by no progression to ophthalmopathy. The study based diagnoses on clinical symptoms, serum thyroxine and TRAb, thyroid ultrasound and orbital computed tomography. Germline V gene lookup returns CDR1 MNHNY and CDR2 SVGAGI (reference sequence). J lost 4 bases, V lost 2 bases, and 5 bases had no gene match. This CDR3 is 15 amino acids long. The data were obtained in a study of T cells in Graves' hyperthyroidism and ophthalmopathy. The study's findings and limits: Through a model of 13 V-J features, ophthalmopathy was separated from stable hyperthyroidism. Most thyroid clonotypes with frequency above 0.001 were detected in blood.

Source material: blood. The chain recombines TRBV6-6 with TRBJ2-3; 8 bases are a match to TRBD2. The receptor was derived from a man aged 35 to 55 with Graves' hyperthyroidism. In DNA, the CDR3 is TGTGCCAGCAGTTACAGCGGGGGTCAGGCAGATACGCAGTATTTT. This codes for CASSYSGGQADTQYF.